This entry concerns a single TCR beta chain. The germline gives CDR1 LNHDA, CDR2 SQIVND (reference sequence). This CDR3 has 13 amino acids. Trimming took 5 bases from V and 6 from J, leaving 10 bases between them. The data were obtained in a study of control samples from healthy donors and cancer patients. TCRdb's copy holds only in-frame clones and misses some; the assay was immunoSEQ multiplex PCR. The data show approximately 170,000 clones, roughly nine tenths seen once. Sequencing was carried out using blood. The rearrangement uses TRBV19 and TRBJ2-2; D ambiguous. The source is a woman in her twenties or thirties in good health. This chain's CDR3 is CASSPPAPGELFF. The CDR3 nucleotides read TGTGCCAGTAGTCCACCGGCTCCCGGGGAGCTGTTTTTT.